This entry lists 28 T cell receptor beta chains sequenced from one sample in a study of blood T cell repertoires in COVID-19. The protocol was immunoSEQ multiplex PCR, while the TCRdb copy is restricted to in-frame clones and leaves out a portion. The sample lists 150,000 to 200,000 clones, around 89% occurring once. The sample was peripheral blood. Receptor source: a man between 35 and 55 years old with active or convalescent COVID-19.

The chain joins TRBV2 to TRBJ1-6; no reliable D call. The length of the CDR3 is 15 residues. The germline CDR1 and CDR2 sequences are SNHLY and FYNNEI. The V end was cut by 3 bases, the J end by 5 bases, with 11 bases between. The CDR3 loop is CASSEEQLNNSPLHF. CDR3 bases: TGTGCCAGCAGTGAGGAACAGCTGAATAATTCACCCCTCCACTTT.

The sample holds one count of this clone. The gene calls are TRBV6-4 and TRBJ2-3; 7 bases fit TRBD2. Trimming removed 5 bases from V and 1 base from J; junction bases left unmatched: 0. The CDR3 consists of 13 residues. CDR1 and CDR2 (germline): MRHNA, SNTAGT. This CDR3 reads CASSSGGTDTQYF. The DNA for the CDR3 is TGTGCCAGCAGTAGCGGGGGCACAGATACGCAGTATTTT.

V is TRBV29-1 and J is TRBJ2-3; 10 nucleotides agree with TRBD2. This CDR3 comprises 15 residues. The V gene's germline CDR1 is SQVTM and CDR2 ANQGSEA. J was trimmed by 4 bases and V by 4 bases; bases with no gene match: 8. The CDR3 bases are TGCAGCGTTGCAAGGAGCGGGAGGGGTTCAGATACGCAGTATTTT. It yields the protein CSVARSGRGSDTQYF.

V usage is TRBV9 and J usage is TRBJ2-5, with TRBD1 as a possible D gene (5 bases). Germline values: CDR1 SGDLS, CDR2 YYNGEE. This CDR3 is built from 15 residues. V lost 3 bases, J lost 1 base, and 13 bases lay in between. The CDR3 protein is CASSGAREPQETQYF. In DNA form, the CDR3 reads TGTGCCAGCAGCGGAGCCAGGGAACCCCAAGAGACCCAGTACTTC.

The V and J genes are TRBV6-1 and TRBJ1-6; 10 nucleotides line up with TRBD1. The germline gives CDR1 MNHNS, CDR2 SASEGT. After removal of 4 bases from V and 10 bases from J, the junction contained 10 bases not matched to a gene. CDR3 length equals 16 residues. As DNA, the CDR3 is TGTGCCAGCAGTGCCCGGGACAGGGGAACGCCCTCACCCCTCCACTTT. This sequence encodes CASSARDRGTPSPLHF.

The V and J genes are TRBV7-2 and TRBJ1-5; D unclear. V was cut by 1 base and J by 0 bases, with 19 bases left in between. Germline CDR1 reads SGHTA; CDR2 reads FQGNSA. CDR3 length: 19 residues. CDR3 nucleotides: TGTGCCAGCAGCTTAGAAACCCAGGCCCGTTGGAATAGCAATCAGCCCCAGCATTTT. Protein product: CASSLETQARWNSNQPQHF. Drawing the rest from reference TRBV7-2 and TRBJ1-5, the complete variable domain is GAGVSQSPSNKVTEKGKDVELRCDPISGHTALYWYRQSLGQGLEFLIYFQGNSAPDKSGLPSDRFSAERTGGSVSTLTIQRTQQEDSAVYLCASSLETQARWNSNQPQHFGDGTRLSIL.

CDR3 amino acids: CSAPLGEQFF. The CDR3 DNA reads TGCAGTGCCCCCCTCGGTGAGCAGTTCTTC. The chain carries TRBV20-1 and TRBJ2-1; no clear D. Germline V CDR1 and CDR2: DFQATT, SNEGSKA (reference sequence). V dropped 6 bases and J dropped 9 bases, with 9 bases sitting between them. The CDR3 spans 10 residues.

The rearrangement joins TRBV6-5 to TRBJ1-2, with TRBD1 matching 7 bases. CDR1 and CDR2 from the germline V gene are MNHEY and SVGAGI. V lost 0 bases, J lost 4 bases, and 5 bases stayed unmatched. The CDR3 extends over 15 amino acids. DNA for the CDR3: TGTGCCAGCAGTTACTCGGGACAGCCACGCTATGGCTACACCTTC. Protein sequence: CASSYSGQPRYGYTF.

J is TRBJ2-5 and V is TRBV19, with 9 bases identical to TRBD2. The V gene end was trimmed by 7 bases and the J gene end by 7 bases; junction bases not matched to a gene: 13. The germline V gene has CDR1 LNHDA and CDR2 SQIVND (reference sequence). The CDR3 consists of 15 residues. Written as DNA, the CDR3 is TGTGCCAGTACCAAGGCTAGCGGGATTGATGGGACCCAGTACTTC. It is translated as CASTKASGIDGTQYF. The variable domain in full, with the rest retrieved from reference TRBV19 and TRBJ2-5, is DGGITQSPKYLFRKEGQNVTLSCEQNLNHDAMYWYRQDPGQGLRLIYYSQIVNDFQKGDIAEGYSVSREKKESFPLTVTSAQKNPTAFYLCASTKASGIDGTQYFGPGTRLLVL.

This rearrangement joins TRBV5-4 to TRBJ1-1; D ambiguous. Germline V gene sequence: CDR1 SGHNT, CDR2 YYREEE (reference sequence). This CDR3 is 13 amino acids long. V shed 2 bases and J shed 2 bases, with 7 bases lying between them. This CDR3 reads CASSFPSNTEAFF. The CDR3 coding sequence is TGTGCCAGCAGCTTCCCGTCCAACACTGAAGCTTTCTTT.

The chain uses TRBV28 and TRBJ1-1; D might be TRBD1 (5 bases). The CDR3 extends over 14 amino acids. Trimming shortened V by 0 bases and J by 1 base, and 6 bases separated the two germline ends. Germline CDR1 MDHEN, CDR2 SYDVKM. In DNA form, the CDR3 reads TGTGCCAGCAGTTTATGGGGGGGGAACACTGAAGCTTTCTTT. Its protein is CASSLWGGNTEAFF.

The rearrangement links TRBV11-3 to TRBJ2-2; 7 bases match TRBD1. CDR3 length: 15 amino acids. CDR1 SGHNT and CDR2 YENEEA come from the germline V gene. Trimming removed 5 bases from V and 4 bases from J; junction bases left unmatched: 7. CDR3 region: CASSPRQGVTGELFF. In nucleotides, the CDR3 is TGTGCCAGCAGCCCCAGACAGGGAGTCACCGGGGAGCTGTTTTTT.

V usage is TRBV7-9 and J usage is TRBJ2-7, with a possible D match to TRBD1 (5 bases). The CDR3 extends over 15 amino acids. Trimming shortened V by 5 bases and J by 3 bases, and 17 bases separated the two germline ends. Germline V lookup: CDR1 SEHNR, CDR2 FQNEAQ (reference sequence). The CDR3 region has the DNA TGTGCCAGCAGCCCCGTAGGGGTCCGGATCTACGAGCAGTACTTC. Translation gives CASSPVGVRIYEQYF.

The V gene is TRBV19, the J gene TRBJ1-1; 10 nucleotides align to TRBD1. The ends lost 6 bases at V and 3 bases at J; junction bases unmatched: 7. The germline V gene has CDR1 LNHDA and CDR2 SQIVND (reference sequence). The CDR3 has 15 amino acids. CDR3 residues: CASRGLDRGDTEAFF. In DNA form, the CDR3 reads TGTGCCAGTAGGGGATTGGACAGGGGGGACACTGAAGCTTTCTTT.

This clone occurred a few times. V and J are TRBV2 and TRBJ1-2; 8 positions match TRBD1. The CDR3 contains 18 residues. J gave up 2 bases and V 9 bases, and 20 bases lay outside the gene matches. CDR1 is SNHLY, CDR2 FYNNEI, per germline. CDR3 coding DNA: TGTGCCAGGCTAGCTAGAACGGACAGGGCAGAAAAAAACTATGGCTACACCTTC. Amino acid sequence: CARLARTDRAEKNYGYTF.

The V call is TRBV5-1, the J call TRBJ2-5; maybe TRBD1 (6 bases). V was cut by 4 bases and J by 2 bases, with 12 bases left in between. Germline assignment: CDR1 SGHRS and CDR2 YFSETQ. This CDR3 is built from 14 residues. In DNA, the CDR3 is TGCGCCAGCAGCAGACAGGATCTACAAGAGACCCAGTACTTC. Amino acids: CASSRQDLQETQYF.

The genes are TRBV13 and TRBJ1-3, with a tentative D call TRBD1 (6 bases). V gave up 2 bases and J gave up 1 base, with 15 bases separating them. The length of the CDR3 is 17 residues. Germline V gene data show CDR1 as PRHDT and CDR2 as FYEKMQ (reference sequence). CDR3 sequence (DNA): TGTGCCAGCAGCTTAAGGGCAGGGGTCGCTTCTGGAAACACCATATATTTT. This codes for CASSLRAGVASGNTIYF. The whole variable domain, filled in from reference TRBV13 and TRBJ1-3, reads AAGVIQSPRHLIKEKRETATLKCYPIPRHDTVYWYQQGPGQDPQFLISFYEKMQSDKGSIPDRFSAQQFSDYHSELNMSSLELGDSALYFCASSLRAGVASGNTIYFGEGSWLTVV.

The chain uses TRBV7-9 and TRBJ1-5; no clear D. Germline values: CDR1 SEHNR, CDR2 FQNEAQ (reference sequence). The CDR3 consists of 14 residues. V lost 1 base to trimming and J lost 4 bases, with 8 bases between them. CDR3 residues: CASSLGSGNQPQHF. The CDR3, as DNA: TGTGCCAGCAGCTTAGGGTCAGGTAATCAGCCCCAGCATTTT.

The sample holds one count of this clone. This chain links TRBV28 with TRBJ2-3, with unresolved D. The germline gives CDR1 MDHEN, CDR2 SYDVKM. V gave up 5 bases and J gave up 0 bases, with 3 bases separating them. This CDR3 contains 12 residues. In DNA form, the CDR3 reads TGTGCCAGCAGTCGTAGCACAGATACGCAGTATTTT. Translating it yields CASSRSTDTQYF.

The chain recombines TRBV6-2 or TRBV6-3 with TRBJ1-1, with a weak D call TRBD1 (6 bases). CDR1 is MNHEY, CDR2 SVGEGT, per germline. Trimming left V 0 bases short and J 1 base short, with 9 bases between. This CDR3 is built from 15 residues. The CDR3, as DNA: TGTGCCAGCAGTTACTCGAGGGGGACGAACACTGAAGCTTTCTTT. This encodes CASSYSRGTNTEAFF.

This chain joins TRBV19 and TRBJ2-2; maybe TRBD2 (5 bases). CDR3 length: 16 amino acids. Germline assignment: CDR1 LNHDA and CDR2 SQIVND (reference sequence). Trimming removed 3 bases from V and 4 bases from J, with 15 bases in between. CDR3 sequence reads: CASSISGSGSTGELFF. The CDR3 DNA reads as TGTGCCAGTAGTATTTCGGGGTCGGGGAGCACCGGGGAGCTGTTTTTT.

This chain joins TRBV6-5 and TRBJ1-1; TRBD1 might be the D (5 bases). The CDR3 has 14 residues. V lost 7 bases, J lost 3 bases, and 15 bases lay in between. Germline V gene data show CDR1 as MNHEY and CDR2 as SVGAGI. Written as DNA, the CDR3 is TGTGCCAGCACCCAACAGGACCGCTACACTGAAGCTTTCTTT. It specifies CASTQQDRYTEAFF.

The chain carries TRBV6-4 and TRBJ1-2; D unclear. Germline loops: CDR1 MRHNA, CDR2 SNTAGT. The V end lost 3 bases, the J end lost 5 bases, and 13 bases lay between the germline ends. The length of the CDR3 is 14 residues. CDR3 loop: CASSETGAGYGYTF. CDR3 in DNA: TGTGCCAGCAGTGAGACCGGAGCGGGGTATGGCTACACCTTC.

V gene TRBV19 combines with J gene TRBJ1-1; 8 bases fit TRBD1. J lost 0 bases, V lost 0 bases, and 6 bases had no gene match. The CDR3 extends over 17 amino acids. Germline values: CDR1 LNHDA, CDR2 SQIVND (reference sequence). CDR3: CASSIDSRDRLNTEAFF. CDR3 DNA: TGTGCCAGTAGTATAGATTCGCGGGACAGGCTGAACACTGAAGCTTTCTTT.

V and J are TRBV6-5 and TRBJ2-7, with 9 bases that match TRBD1. V shed 5 bases, J shed 2 bases, and the junction held 7 bases outside the gene matches. The CDR3 is made up of 15 amino acids. The germline V gene encodes CDR1 MNHEY and CDR2 SVGAGI. This CDR3 is CASSTAGQGTYEQYF. The CDR3 bases are TGTGCCAGCAGTACAGCGGGACAGGGCACCTACGAGCAGTACTTC.

This chain connects TRBV27 to TRBJ2-1; 12 bases map to TRBD2. The V gene's germline CDR1 is MNHEY and CDR2 SMNVEV (reference sequence). The CDR3 has 17 residues. The V gene end was trimmed by 5 bases and the J gene end by 2 bases; junction bases not matched to a gene: 7. CDR3 protein: CASSKGTSGSAYNEQFF. The CDR3 nucleotides are TGTGCCAGCAGTAAGGGGACTAGCGGGTCCGCCTACAATGAGCAGTTCTTC.

The chain uses TRBV6-5 and TRBJ1-1; no definite D call. The germline gives CDR1 MNHEY, CDR2 SVGAGI. V lost 2 bases to trimming and J lost 12 bases, with 16 bases between them. The CDR3 consists of 13 residues. This CDR3 is CASSYGRTGVTFF. Written as DNA, the CDR3 is TGTGCCAGCAGTTACGGACGTACCGGGGTGACTTTCTTT.

The gene calls are TRBV19 and TRBJ1-1; TRBD1 matches at 10 bases. The CDR3 loop spans 17 amino acids. J gave up 0 bases and V 5 bases, and 9 bases lay outside the gene matches. In germline, CDR1 is LNHDA, CDR2 SQIVND (reference sequence). CDR3 in amino acids: CASSSWGDRGMNTEAFF. CDR3 coding DNA: TGTGCCAGTAGTTCATGGGGGGACAGGGGTATGAACACTGAAGCTTTCTTT.